A selection of T cell receptor beta chains follows, all from one sample in a study of human T cells and chemical hapten exposure. TCRdb re-derived calls from the RACE reads in MiXCR, one entry per CDR3 protein. The sample shows under 200,000 distinct CDR3 sequences, 30% of them seen only once. This specimen was whole blood, taken in connection with sensitization to the hapten diphenylcyclopropenone (DPC). These receptors came from a woman in her thirties with alopecia areata. Some clones in this sample may be carry-over from other donors' samples. The CDR3 runs from the conserved cysteine through the conserved F or W. Each record gives: V gene, clone size, J gene, D gene, CDR3 DNA, CDR3 protein. D genes are given only for firm matches. Only some rows state a clone size, as once, few, many or a class for expanded clones.

TRBV6-6	NA	TRBJ2-5	NA	TGTGCCAGCAGTTACTCGAGGACCGCGAGATGGGAGACCCAGTACTTC	CASSYSRTARWETQYF
TRBV5-1	NA	TRBJ1-1	TRBD1	TGCGCCAGCAGCTTGACCCGACAGGGACCCACTGAAGCTTTCTTT	CASSLTRQGPTEAFF
TRBV30	few	TRBJ2-3	NA	TGTGCCTGGAGTCCCCAACTAGCAGATACGCAGTATTTT	CAWSPQLADTQYF
TRBV7-2	once	TRBJ2-1	TRBD2	TGTGCCAGCCGCCCCGGACTAGCGGGAGCTGTTGAGCAGTTCTTC	CASRPGLAGAVEQFF
TRBV4-1	NA	TRBJ2-3	TRBD2	TGCGCCAGCAGCCAAGAGTGGCTAGCGGGTAGCACAGATACGCAGTATTTT	CASSQEWLAGSTDTQYF
TRBV6-5	NA	TRBJ2-7	TRBD1	TGTGCCAGCAGTTACTCGAGGGGGCTTGCCTACGAGCAGTACTTC	CASSYSRGLAYEQYF
TRBV20-1	many	TRBJ2-3	TRBD2	TGCAGTGCCGACGAAGGACTAGCGGGTGGCGTAGATACGCAGTATTTT	CSADEGLAGGVDTQYF
TRBV20-1	NA	TRBJ1-4	NA	TGCAGTGCTAGCCGGGGAGGAAAACTGTTTTTT	CSASRGGKLFF
TRBV9	NA	TRBJ2-1	TRBD2	TGTGCCAGCAGCGTCAGCGGGAGCCCCTACAATGAGCAGTTCTTC	CASSVSGSPYNEQFF
TRBV2	NA	TRBJ1-5	NA	TGTGCCAGCAGACGGGACGGTGTCGAGCCCCAGCATTTT	CASRRDGVEPQHF
TRBV28	once	TRBJ2-2	NA	TGTGCCAGCAGTACTATCGGTGGAGGGTCGGACACCGGGGAGCTGTTTTTT	CASSTIGGGSDTGELFF
TRBV15	NA	TRBJ2-1	TRBD1	TGTGCCACCAGCACAAAATTTGACAGGGATGAGCAGTTCTTC	CATSTKFDRDEQFF
TRBV7-9	NA	TRBJ2-2	TRBD1	TGTGCCAGAACCGGGACAGCGAACACCGGGGAGCTGTTTTTT	CARTGTANTGELFF
TRBV4-2	few	TRBJ1-2	NA	TGTGCCAGCAGCCAAGAAAGGGGCAGCGCCTATGGCTACACCTTC	CASSQERGSAYGYTF
TRBV24-1	NA	TRBJ2-3	TRBD1	TGTGCCACCAGTGGAGGACAGGGTACAGATACGCAGTATTTT	CATSGGQGTDTQYF
TRBV3-1	NA	TRBJ1-2	TRBD1	TGTGCCAGCAGCCAAGCCAGACAGGGAGGTGGCTACACCTTC	CASSQARQGGGYTF
TRBV30	NA	TRBJ1-5	NA	TGTGCCTGGAGTTTTGGTCAGAATAGCAATCAGCCCCAGCATTTT	CAWSFGQNSNQPQHF
TRBV5-6	NA	TRBJ2-2	NA	TGTGCCAGCAGCTTGGTTGGCAGGTCCTCGAACACCGGGGAGCTGTTTTTT	CASSLVGRSSNTGELFF
TRBV2	NA	TRBJ2-7	NA	TGTGCCAGCAGTGAAATTCGCCCCTACGAGCAGTACTTC	CASSEIRPYEQYF
TRBV2	NA	TRBJ2-6	NA	TGTGCCAGCAGTTCCGGGACCCACAACTCTGGGGCCAACGTCCTGACTTTC	CASSSGTHNSGANVLTF
TRBV29-1	NA	TRBJ2-5	NA	TGCAGCGTTAAATTTTTATTCCGCGCAGGGTTTGGGGAGACCCAGTACTTC	CSVKFLFRAGFGETQYF
TRBV20-1	NA	TRBJ2-7	NA	TGCAGTGGCTACAGGGAATACGAGCAGTACTTC	CSGYREYEQYF
TRBV5-1	NA	TRBJ1-2	TRBD1	TGCGCCAGCAGCTTGGAGCCGGGACAGCCCTATGGCTACACCTTC	CASSLEPGQPYGYTF
TRBV18	NA	TRBJ1-4	NA	TGTGCCAGCTCACCTTCACAGGGAACTAATGAAAAACTGTTTTTT	CASSPSQGTNEKLFF
TRBV20-1	NA	TRBJ1-5	NA	TGCAGTGCTAGAGAGAACAGTCAGCCCCAGCATTTT	CSARENSQPQHF
TRBV29-1	NA	TRBJ2-7	NA	TGCAGCGTTAACTTCAGCTCCTACGAGCAGTACTTC	CSVNFSSYEQYF
TRBV12-3/TRBV12-4	few	TRBJ1-1	NA	TGTGCCAGCCTCAGAGGGGGCACTGAAGCTTTCTTT	CASLRGGTEAFF
TRBV27	NA	TRBJ1-6	NA	TGTGCCAGCAGTTTCCGACGTCCGGAGGACTCACCCCTCCACTTT	CASSFRRPEDSPLHF
TRBV6-5	NA	TRBJ2-1	TRBD2	TGTGCCAGCAGTTACTCGCATCGGACTAGCGGCTACAATGAGCAGTTCTTC	CASSYSHRTSGYNEQFF
TRBV4-1	NA	TRBJ1-2	NA	TGCGCCAGCAGCCAAGGAATAATACTTAACTATGGCTACACCTTC	CASSQGIILNYGYTF
TRBV21-1	few	TRBJ1-1	NA	TGTGCCAGCAGCAAAGCCCATGGGCGGACCATGAACACTGAAGCTTTCTTT	CASSKAHGRTMNTEAFF
TRBV7-2	few	TRBJ2-1	TRBD2	TGTGCCAGCAGCTCAAACCCCGGGACTAAGCAGTTCTTC	CASSSNPGTKQFF
TRBV7-2	NA	TRBJ1-5	NA	TGTGCCAGCAGCCTTGTGGGGGGTCAGCCCCAGCATTTT	CASSLVGGQPQHF
TRBV5-1	few	TRBJ1-2	NA	TGCGCCAGCAGCTTGGCCCGGGGTATCGGAAACCCGGGCTATGGCTACACCTTC	CASSLARGIGNPGYGYTF
TRBV4-2	NA	TRBJ2-4	NA	TGTGCCAGCAGCCAAGATCGGGGGAGGTCCAAAAACATTCAGTACTTC	CASSQDRGRSKNIQYF
TRBV6-1	NA	TRBJ2-7	NA	TGTGCCAGCAGTGACGGGGAAGTGAGGTACTTC	CASSDGEVRYF
TRBV5-1	few	TRBJ2-5	NA	TGCGCCAGCAGCTTGGTAGGTTTCCTGGTTGAAGAAGAGACCCAGTACTTC	CASSLVGFLVEEETQYF
TRBV7-2	few	TRBJ1-1	NA	TGTGCCAGCAGGTTACAGGGAGGAGAAGCTTTCTTT	CASRLQGGEAFF
TRBV11-2	NA	TRBJ2-7	TRBD2	TGTGCCAGCAGCCGGGGACTAGCGGCCCCGGTGGAGCAGTACTTC	CASSRGLAAPVEQYF
TRBV29-1	NA	TRBJ2-7	TRBD1	TGCAGCGTGGGACAGGGTGTCTACGAGCAGTACTTC	CSVGQGVYEQYF
TRBV20-1	NA	TRBJ2-6	NA	TGCAGTGCTTTTTCCCCTGGGGCCAACGTCCTGACTTTC	CSAFSPGANVLTF
TRBV14	few	TRBJ1-2	NA	TGTGCCAGCAGCCAAGTTCAGGGCAACTATGGCTACACCTTC	CASSQVQGNYGYTF
TRBV29-1	few	TRBJ1-1	NA	TGCAGCGTTGCAAAGGGGCCCACTGAAGCTTTCTTT	CSVAKGPTEAFF
TRBV28	NA	TRBJ1-5	NA	TGTGCCAGCAGTTTATGGTCAGGCGCTCAGCCCCAGCATTTT	CASSLWSGAQPQHF
TRBV11-2	few	TRBJ2-1	NA	TGTGCCAGCAGCCAAGGGGGGAGCGGGGCTTCCTACAATGAGCAGTTCTTC	CASSQGGSGASYNEQFF
TRBV5-1	few	TRBJ1-4	NA	TGCGCCAGCAGCTTGACACCAACTAATGAAAAACTGTTTTTT	CASSLTPTNEKLFF
TRBV12-3/TRBV12-4	few	TRBJ1-5	NA	TGTGCCAGCGGTGGACAGAATAGCAATCAGCCCCAGCATTTT	CASGGQNSNQPQHF
TRBV10-2	NA	TRBJ1-3	NA	TGCGCCAGCAGTGAACAGGAGAGAAACACCATATATTTT	CASSEQERNTIYF
TRBV20-1	NA	TRBJ2-1	NA	TGCAGTGCTAGAGATCTTAGCGGAACCTTCTCCTACAATGAGCAGTTCTTC	CSARDLSGTFSYNEQFF
TRBV15	many	TRBJ2-3	NA	TGTGCCACCAGCAGAGACAGAAGCGGAGTCGCAGATACGCAGTATTTT	CATSRDRSGVADTQYF
TRBV3-1	few	TRBJ2-3	NA	TGTGCCAGCTCGCGAGAGGGAGATAAGGGAGATACGCAGTATTTT	CASSREGDKGDTQYF
TRBV7-9	NA	TRBJ1-4	NA	TGTGCCAGCAGCCTCGCAGAGGGCACTAATGAAAAACTGTTTTTT	CASSLAEGTNEKLFF
TRBV29-1	few	TRBJ2-3	TRBD2	TGCAGCGTTGTCGGACTAGCCCTGGGTAGCACAGATACGCAGTATTTT	CSVVGLALGSTDTQYF
TRBV6-2/TRBV6-3	NA	TRBJ2-7	TRBD1	TGTGCCAGCAGTAAGCCGGGACAGGGATCCTACGAGCAGTACTTC	CASSKPGQGSYEQYF
TRBV18	NA	TRBJ2-3	NA	TGTGCCAGCTCACCACTCCGGACCACAGATACGCAGTATTTT	CASSPLRTTDTQYF